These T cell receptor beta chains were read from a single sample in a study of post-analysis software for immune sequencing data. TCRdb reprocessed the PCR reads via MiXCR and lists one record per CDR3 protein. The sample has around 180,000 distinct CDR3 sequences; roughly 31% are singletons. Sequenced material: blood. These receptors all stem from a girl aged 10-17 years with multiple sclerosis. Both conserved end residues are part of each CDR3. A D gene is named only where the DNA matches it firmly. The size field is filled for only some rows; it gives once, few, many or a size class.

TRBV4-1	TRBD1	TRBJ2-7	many	TGCGCCAGCAGCCCACCGCAGGGGGCCTCCTACGAGCAGTACTTC	CASSPPQGASYEQYF
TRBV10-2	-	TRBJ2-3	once	TGCGCCAGCAGTGATATGGGGCGGGGCACAGATACGCAGTATTTT	CASSDMGRGTDTQYF
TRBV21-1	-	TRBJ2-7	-	TGTGCCAGCAGCAGGGCGGCGTCCTACGGGCAGTACTTC	CASSRAASYGQYF
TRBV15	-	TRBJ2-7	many	TGTGCCACCAGCAGAGATCGGGTAACGAGCTACGAGCAGTACTTC	CATSRDRVTSYEQYF
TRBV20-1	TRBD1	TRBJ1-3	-	TGCAGTGCTAGCGCGGGACAGGGGTTTGGAAACACCATATATTTT	CSASAGQGFGNTIYF
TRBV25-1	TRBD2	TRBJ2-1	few	TGTGCCAGCAGTGAATCCTTCCTCGCGGGAGGTAAGAATGAGCAGTTCTTC	CASSESFLAGGKNEQFF
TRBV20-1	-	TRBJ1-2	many	TGCAGTGGGGCAGGTCAGGGATATGGCTACACCTTC	CSGAGQGYGYTF
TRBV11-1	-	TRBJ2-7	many	TGTGCCAGCAGCTCTTACCGAACCTACGAGCAGTACTTC	CASSSYRTYEQYF
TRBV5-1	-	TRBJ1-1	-	TGCGCCAGCAGTGTGGCGGGCTCGATAAGTGAAGCTTTCTTT	CASSVAGSISEAFF
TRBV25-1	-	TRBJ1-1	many	TGTGCCAGCAGTGAATTTGGGGCAATGAACACTGAAGCTTTCTTT	CASSEFGAMNTEAFF
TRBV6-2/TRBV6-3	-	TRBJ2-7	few	TGTGCCAGCGGGGGAAGCGTATCCTTCGAGCAGTACTTC	CASGGSVSFEQYF
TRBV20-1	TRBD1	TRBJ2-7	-	TGCAGTGCTCCGAGACAGGGGGAAGGTTACGAGCAGTACTTC	CSAPRQGEGYEQYF
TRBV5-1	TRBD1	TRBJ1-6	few	TGCGCCAGCAGCTTGGACAGGGGGAATAATTCACCCCTCCACTTT	CASSLDRGNNSPLHF
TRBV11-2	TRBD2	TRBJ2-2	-	TGTGCCAGCAGCTATATTACGGGACTAGCGGTGAACACCGGGGAGCTGTTTTTT	CASSYITGLAVNTGELFF
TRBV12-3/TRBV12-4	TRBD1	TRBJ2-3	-	TGTGCCGGCAGTTCCCCGGACAGGGGAAGCACAGATACGCAGTATTTT	CAGSSPDRGSTDTQYF
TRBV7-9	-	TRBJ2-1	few	TGTGCCAGCAGCTTAGAAAGGGACAATGAGCAGTTCTTC	CASSLERDNEQFF
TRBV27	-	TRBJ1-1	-	TGTGCCACACTCAGAGGAGGGCCCAACACTGAAGCTTTCTTT	CATLRGGPNTEAFF
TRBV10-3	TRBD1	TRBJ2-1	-	TGTGCCATCAGTAGGGACAGACCCTCCGACAATGAGCGGTTCTTC	CAISRDRPSDNERFF
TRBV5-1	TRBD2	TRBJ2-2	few	TGCGCCAGCAGCTTGGGAACGACTAGCGGCTACACCGGGGAGCTGTTTTTT	CASSLGTTSGYTGELFF
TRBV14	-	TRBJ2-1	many	TGTGCCAGCAGCCAAGATCTCGTTAGTCAGCAGTTCTTC	CASSQDLVSQQFF
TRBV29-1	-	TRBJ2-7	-	TGCAGCGTCCCCCAGTGGAGCTCCTACAATGAGCAGTACTTC	CSVPQWSSYNEQYF
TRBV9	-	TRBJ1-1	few	TGTGCCAGCAGCCTAAACCAGGACCCGAACACTGAAGCTTTCTTT	CASSLNQDPNTEAFF
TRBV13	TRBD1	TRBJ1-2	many	TGTGCCAGCAGCTCGCAGGGGGCTTATGGCTACACCTTC	CASSSQGAYGYTF
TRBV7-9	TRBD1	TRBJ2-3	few	TGTGCCAGCAGCCGGACAGGGATGGTGCCAGATACGCAGTATTTT	CASSRTGMVPDTQYF
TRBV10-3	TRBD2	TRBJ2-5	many	TGTGCCATCAGTGGGGGAGGGGTGGGAGAGACCCAGTACTTC	CAISGGGVGETQYF
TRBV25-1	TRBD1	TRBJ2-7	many	TGTGCCAGCAGTGAATGGGACAGGGGGGACGAGCAGTACTTC	CASSEWDRGDEQYF
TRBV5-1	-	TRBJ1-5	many	TGCGCCAGCAGCTTGGATGGACCCCCCAATCAGCCCCAGCATTTT	CASSLDGPPNQPQHF
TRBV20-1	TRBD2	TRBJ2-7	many	TGCAGTGCCAGAGGGGGGGCTAGCGGGATTTCCTACGAGCAGTACTTC	CSARGGASGISYEQYF